Sequencing of this T cell receptor beta chain was carried out in a study of T cell responses to AZD1222 COVID-19 vaccine. Study-wide background: The analysis combined second doses at about 4 or about 12 weeks.

In regard to this clone: The antigen remains undetermined.

Method: immunoSEQ multiplex PCR; TCRdb's copy keeps in-frame clones and lacks some. The sample gives approximately 120,000 clones, over 85% of which show up once; approximately 3.1% is in the top ten. V was trimmed by 0 bases and J by 0 bases, leaving 10 bases between them. The CDR3 extends over 17 amino acids. Germline CDR1 and CDR2: SGHDT and YYEEEE. Overall study results and limits: Across spike, vaccine-associated CD4 TCRs were found, dominant at 160-218 and 743-854. Close to half of spike-specific TCRs reportedly recognize unmutated variant regions.

The material sequenced was peripheral blood, taken on day 0 of AZD1222 vaccination. The TCR sequence derives from an adult in good health. The chain combines TRBV5-6 with TRBJ1-6; a possible D gene is TRBD1 (6 bases). The CDR3 region has the DNA TGTGCCAGCAGCTTGGGACAGGCGAGCTCCTATAATTCACCCCTCCACTTT. This gives the protein CASSLGQASSYNSPLHF.